The 17 T cell receptor beta chains presented below share a single source sample, sequenced in a study of Ad26.COV2.S vaccination and SARS-CoV-2 variants. The table came from immunoSEQ multiplex PCR; TCRdb's copy has only in-frame clones and leaves some out. The sample carries nearly 400,000 clones, around 89% recorded once. Treatment reported: roughly 18 received Ad26.COV2.S at low or high dose, single or two shots; roughly five received placebo; per-sample allocation not given. It was on day 63 after the first vaccine or placebo injection that samples were taken. The input for sequencing was peripheral blood, taken in a trial of Ad26.COV2.S vaccine versus placebo. These TCRs come from a person aged 18-60 years who received the Ad26.COV2.S COVID-19 vaccine or a placebo.

V usage is TRBV2 and J usage is TRBJ2-3, with a weak D call TRBD1 (5 bases). The CDR3 has 14 amino acids. CDR1 SNHLY and CDR2 FYNNEI come from the germline V gene. Trimming pared 6 bases from V and 5 bases from J, leaving 15 bases between. DNA for the CDR3: TGTGCCAGCAGGGAAACAGGAAGGGGAGATACGCAGTATTTT. Translated, it gives CASRETGRGDTQYF.

The chain is built from TRBV30 and TRBJ1-6, with 7 bases lining up with TRBD1. Germline CDR1 is GTSNPN and CDR2 is SVGIG (reference sequence). V dropped 0 bases and J dropped 8; count of bases not matched to a gene: 4. The CDR3 has 14 amino acids. The chain's CDR3 is CAWSVRQGYSPLHF. The DNA of the CDR3 is TGTGCCTGGAGTGTAAGACAGGGTTATTCACCCCTCCACTTT.

V and J are TRBV6-1 and TRBJ2-1; TRBD2 is a possible D gene (5 bases). The CDR3 length is 15 residues. The ends were cut back, 3 bases at V and 5 bases at J, with 14 bases in the middle. The germline gives CDR1 MNHNS, CDR2 SASEGT. The CDR3 region is CASSDVRELNNEQFF. The CDR3 DNA is TGTGCCAGCAGTGACGTGAGGGAACTAAACAATGAGCAGTTCTTC.

The V gene is TRBV11-3, the J gene TRBJ2-3; D ambiguous. This CDR3 region has 14 residues. Deletions cut 5 bases from V and 4 bases from J, with 13 bases between. CDR1 is SGHNT, CDR2 YENEEA, per germline. The CDR3 reads CASSIVRWADTQYF. CDR3 DNA sequence: TGTGCCAGCAGCATCGTTAGGTGGGCAGATACGCAGTATTTT.

The chain carries TRBV7-2 and TRBJ1-1, with D possibly TRBD1 on 6 matching bases. Germline CDR1 is SGHTA and CDR2 is FQGNSA. V lost 5 bases, J lost 2 bases, and 21 bases lay in between. The CDR3 runs to 17 residues. The CDR3 DNA reads TGTGCCAGCAGCACCCAGGCAAGGATCGGGACAAACACTGAAGCTTTCTTT. Amino acids: CASSTQARIGTNTEAFF. Looking up the rest from reference TRBV7-2 and TRBJ1-1 gives the full variable domain: GAGVSQSPSNKVTEKGKDVELRCDPISGHTALYWYRQSLGQGLEFLIYFQGNSAPDKSGLPSDRFSAERTGGSVSTLTIQRTQQEDSAVYLCASSTQARIGTNTEAFFGQGTRLTVV.

This chain joins TRBV7-3 and TRBJ2-2; the D gene is possibly TRBD2 (5 bases). This CDR3 has 13 residues. Germline CDR1 SGHTA, CDR2 FQGTGA. V lost 9 bases, J lost 1 base, and 9 bases lay in between. The DNA for the CDR3 is TGTGCCAGTAGGACTGGGAACACCGGGGAGCTGTTTTTT. This sequence encodes CASRTGNTGELFF.

CDR3 in amino acids: CASSPPGFNEKLFF. The CDR3 DNA reads TGTGCCAGCAGCCCCCCTGGGTTTAATGAAAAACTGTTTTTT. V usage is TRBV7-9 and J usage is TRBJ1-4, with no clear D. V shed 5 bases and J shed 4 bases, with 11 bases lying between them. The germline V gene encodes CDR1 SEHNR and CDR2 FQNEAQ (reference sequence). This CDR3 has 14 amino acids.

V and J are TRBV11-2 and TRBJ2-7, with D possibly matching TRBD2 (6 bases). CDR1 and CDR2 from the germline V gene are SGHAT and FQNNGV. Trimming took off 3 bases at V and 0 bases at J, with 12 bases between the two ends. CDR3 length: 15 residues. CDR3 sequence (DNA): TGTGCCAGCAGCTTGATGGTGGAGGGCTCCTACGAGCAGTACTTC. This translates into CASSLMVEGSYEQYF.

The V gene is TRBV4-1, the J gene TRBJ2-7; D not certain. The V end was cut by 4 bases, the J end by 4 bases, with 11 bases between. From germline, CDR1 is MGHRA and CDR2 YSYEKL. This CDR3 has 13 amino acids. For the CDR3, the DNA is TGCGCCAGCAGCCGGGATTCTTGGTACGAGCAGTACTTC. It yields the protein CASSRDSWYEQYF.

As DNA, the CDR3 is TGTGCCAGCTCCACCTCAGGGAGCGAGCAGTACTTC. Encoded protein: CASSTSGSEQYF. This rearrangement joins TRBV5-6 to TRBJ2-7; D possibly uses TRBD1 or TRBD2 (5 bases each). The CDR3 totals 12 residues. The germline gives CDR1 SGHDT, CDR2 YYEEEE. Trimming removed 7 bases from V and 6 bases from J, with 14 bases in between.

The gene calls are TRBV12-5 and TRBJ1-1; TRBD1 matches at 7 bases. J lost 7 bases, V lost 7 bases, and 15 bases had no gene match. Germline values: CDR1 LGHNT, CDR2 FRNRAP. This CDR3 region has 15 residues. The DNA of the CDR3 is TGTGCTAGTGCCCTCGCCCGACAGGGAGGCATTGAAGCTTTCTTT. It codes for CASALARQGGIEAFF.

This clone has a handful of counts. The chain uses TRBV29-1 and TRBJ2-1; 9 positions match TRBD2. The CDR3 has 16 amino acids. Germline lookup yields CDR1 SQVTM and CDR2 ANQGSEA. V gave up 1 base and J gave up 4 bases; unmatched junction bases: 8. The CDR3 DNA follows: TGCAGCGTTGAAGGACTAGCGGTAGGGGGATACAATGAGCAGTTCTTC. Translating it yields CSVEGLAVGGYNEQFF.

The gene calls are TRBV30 and TRBJ2-3; D gene ambiguous. This CDR3 region has 13 residues. Germline CDR1 and CDR2: GTSNPN and SVGIG (reference sequence). The V and J ends lost 2 bases and 0 bases respectively, with 6 bases between them. As DNA, the CDR3 is TGTGCCTGGAGTACTCGTAGCACAGATACGCAGTATTTT. Translation: CAWSTRSTDTQYF.

Turning to this clone: The sample has other DNA sequences that encode this CDR3 too. The chain is built from TRBV6-4 and TRBJ2-1; 12 bases agree with TRBD2. This CDR3 region has 15 residues. Germline V gene data show CDR1 as MRHNA and CDR2 as SNTAGT. With 2 bases clipped from V and 7 bases from J, the junction kept 3 bases outside the gene matches. CDR3 coding DNA: TGTGCCAGCAGTGACGGGACTAGCGGGCTGAATGAGCAGTTCTTC. This sequence encodes CASSDGTSGLNEQFF.

CDR3 nucleotides: TGTGCCAGCAGTGATTCCTCTAGCGGGAGACGGGTCGGGAGTGAGCAGTTCTTC. Protein: CASSDSSSGRRVGSEQFF. The genes are TRBV6-1 and TRBJ2-1; 10 positions agree with TRBD2. The CDR3 length is 18 residues. The trim removed 3 bases at V and 9 bases at J, leaving 17 bases unmatched. The germline V gene encodes CDR1 MNHNS and CDR2 SASEGT.

The chain employs TRBV6-5 and TRBJ1-6, with D maybe TRBD1 (5 bases). Per germline, CDR1 MNHEY and CDR2 SVGAGI. V lost 11 bases and J 3 bases, leaving 17 bases between the germline ends. The CDR3 length is 15 residues. The CDR3, as DNA: TGTGCCGTCAGGGCGCAGAGCCTCTATAATTCACCCCTCCACTTT. This translates into CAVRAQSLYNSPLHF.

The CDR3 DNA reads as TGTGCCAGCAGCTTTCTCAGTAACTCTGGGGCCAACGTCCTGACTTTC. It codes for CASSFLSNSGANVLTF. The genes are TRBV11-2 and TRBJ2-6; unclear D gene. The V end was cut by 3 bases, the J end by 0 bases, with 9 bases between. Per the germline V gene, CDR1 is SGHAT and CDR2 is FQNNGV. The CDR3 loop spans 16 amino acids.